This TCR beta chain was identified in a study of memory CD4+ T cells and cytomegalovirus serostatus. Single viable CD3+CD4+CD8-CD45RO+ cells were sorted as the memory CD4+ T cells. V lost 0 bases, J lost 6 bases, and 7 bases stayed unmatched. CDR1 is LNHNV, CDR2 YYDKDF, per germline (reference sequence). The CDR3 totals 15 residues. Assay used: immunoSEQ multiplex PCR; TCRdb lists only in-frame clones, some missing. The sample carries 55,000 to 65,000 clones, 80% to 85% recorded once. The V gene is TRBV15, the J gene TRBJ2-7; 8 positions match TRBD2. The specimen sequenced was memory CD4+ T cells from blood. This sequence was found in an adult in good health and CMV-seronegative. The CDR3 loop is CATSREQRERREQYF. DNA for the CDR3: TGTGCCACCAGCAGAGAGCAGCGGGAGCGACGCGAGCAGTACTTC.